This T cell receptor (beta chain) is drawn from a study of blood T cell repertoires in COVID-19. About the study: Researchers got acute and convalescent COVID-19 samples from the United States, Italy and Spain. PBMCs, B-cell-depleted T cells, or T cells provided the cDNA or gDNA that made up the material.

Authors' data handling: Reference gene primers were amplified, and this amplification served to estimate nucleated cell counts. The data were produced by immunoSEQ multiplex PCR, yet TCRdb's version contains in-frame clones alone and is incomplete. V, J and clone size are those of that table, while D and trimming were read from the DNA. The sample has 200,000 to 250,000 clones, about 88% seen once. CDR1 and CDR2 from the germline V gene are KGHSH and LQKENI. V trimming: 6 bases; J trimming: 4 bases; junction bases outside the gene matches: 5. The CDR3 consists of 13 residues. The receptor was derived from a man aged 55-75 years with acute or convalescent COVID-19. Material for sequencing was peripheral blood. The J gene is TRBJ1-2, the V gene TRBV18; 7 nucleotides line up with TRBD1. DNA of the CDR3: TGTGCCAGCTCCAAGGGGGCGCGCTATGGCTACACCTTC. Protein sequence: CASSKGARYGYTF.